One and the same sample provided the 6 T cell receptor beta chains below, sequenced in a study of T-cell reconstitution after alpha-beta-depleted transplantation in children. A TCRbeta library incorporating unique molecular identifiers was prepared. TCRdb ran MiXCR on the PCR reads and lists one entry per CDR3 protein. This sample has approximately 210,000 distinct CDR3 sequences, with about 14% found just once. The material was PBMCs from the stem cell graft donor, obtained from the stem cell graft. The receptors were sampled from a human donor who donated a stem cell graft to a child with acute lymphoblastic leukemia.

The CDR3 loop is CASSLRLAPRPYF. In DNA form, the CDR3 reads TGTGCCAGCAGCCTCCGACTAGCGCCACGGCCGTATTTT. The V gene is TRBV3-1, the J gene TRBJ2-3, with 8 nucleotides matching TRBD2. The ends lost 4 bases at V and 14 bases at J; junction bases unmatched: 11. From germline, CDR1 is LGHDT and CDR2 YNNKEL (reference sequence). The CDR3 totals 13 residues.

In this sample, this clonotype turned up many times. The chain links TRBV7-9 to TRBJ2-7, with a tentative D call TRBD2 (5 bases). V lost 1 base, J lost 3 bases, and 16 bases lay in between. This CDR3 has 16 amino acids. The germline V gene encodes CDR1 SEHNR and CDR2 FQNEAQ (reference sequence). CDR3 region: CASSLGVGSANYEQYF. In DNA form, the CDR3 reads TGTGCCAGCAGCTTAGGGGTAGGGAGCGCAAACTACGAGCAGTACTTC.

This clonotype appeared a few times. The chain employs TRBV6-1 and TRBJ2-5; D possibly uses TRBD1 or TRBD2 (5 bases each). Germline values: CDR1 MNHNS, CDR2 SASEGT. The CDR3 runs to 15 residues. The V gene lost 0 bases and the J gene lost 4 bases, with 12 bases spanning the gap. CDR3 coding DNA: TGTGCCAGCAGTGAAGCGGGACGGGTTCGAGAGACCCAGTACTTC. This encodes CASSEAGRVRETQYF.

In its sample, this clonotype was seen many times. The V call is TRBV20-1, the J call TRBJ1-5; the D is unclear. CDR3 size: 15 residues. Trimming took 0 bases from V and 2 from J, leaving 11 bases between them. CDR1 and CDR2 (germline): DFQATT, SNEGSKA (reference sequence). CDR3 amino acids: CSARDLRQGNQPQHF. Written as DNA, the CDR3 is TGCAGTGCTAGAGATCTGAGGCAGGGCAATCAGCCCCAGCATTTT.

This clonotype was observed many times. The chain is built from TRBV6-1 and TRBJ1-6; 10 bases are shared with TRBD1. The CDR3 runs 16 residues. Germline V CDR1 and CDR2: MNHNS, SASEGT. Unmatched junction bases numbered 7, after V lost 6 bases and J lost 5 bases. The chain's CDR3 is CASSPRQGADNSPLHF. The CDR3 DNA sequence: TGTGCCAGCAGCCCTAGACAGGGGGCGGATAATTCACCCCTCCACTTT.

The chain carries TRBV7-9 and TRBJ1-4, with TRBD1 as a possible D gene (5 bases). The CDR3 runs 15 residues. Germline V gene sequence: CDR1 SEHNR, CDR2 FQNEAQ (reference sequence). Trimming took off 4 bases at V and 6 bases at J, with 15 bases between the two ends. CDR3 in amino acids: CASSSSGGKDEKLFF. CDR3 DNA sequence: TGTGCCAGCAGCTCCTCGGGGGGGAAGGATGAAAAACTGTTTTTT. Drawing the rest from reference TRBV7-9 and TRBJ1-4, the complete variable domain is DTGVSQNPRHKITKRGQNVTFRCDPISEHNRLYWYRQTLGQGPEFLTYFQNEAQLEKSRLLSDRFSAERPKGSFSTLEIQRTEQGDSAMYLCASSSSGGKDEKLFFGSGTQLSVL.